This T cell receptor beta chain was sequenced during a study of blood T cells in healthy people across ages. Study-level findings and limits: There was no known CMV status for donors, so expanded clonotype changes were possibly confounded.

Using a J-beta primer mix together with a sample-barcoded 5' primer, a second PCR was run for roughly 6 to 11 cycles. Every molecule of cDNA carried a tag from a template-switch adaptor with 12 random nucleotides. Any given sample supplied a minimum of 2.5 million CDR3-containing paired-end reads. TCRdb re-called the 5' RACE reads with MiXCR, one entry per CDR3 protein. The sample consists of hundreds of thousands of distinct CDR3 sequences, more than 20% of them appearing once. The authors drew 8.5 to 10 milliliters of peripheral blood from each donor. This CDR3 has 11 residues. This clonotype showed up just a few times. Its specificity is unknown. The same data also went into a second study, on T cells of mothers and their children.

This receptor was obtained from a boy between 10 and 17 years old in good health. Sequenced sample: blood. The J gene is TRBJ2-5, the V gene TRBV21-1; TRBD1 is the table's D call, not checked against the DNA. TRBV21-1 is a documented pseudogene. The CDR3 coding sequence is TGTGCCAGCACAGGGGAGGAGACCCAGTACTTC. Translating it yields CASTGEETQYF.